Following are 4 T cell receptor beta chains from one sample sequenced in a study of OX40 agonist ivuxolimab in advanced cancers. Assay: immunoSEQ multiplex PCR; the TCRdb copy retains only in-frame clones and omits some. The repertoire holds 65,000 to 95,000 clones, roughly 91% seen once, with 5.5% to 6.5% in the top ten. The sample in question was CD4+ or CD8+ T cells sorted from blood, obtained in a trial of the OX40 agonist ivuxolimab. The receptors derive from an adult with an advanced solid tumor such as melanoma, head and neck, liver or kidney cancer.

By sample fraction, this clone is medium-sized. The V call is TRBV30, the J call TRBJ1-1; D might be TRBD1 (5 bases). The CDR3 extends over 13 amino acids. CDR1 is GTSNPN, CDR2 SVGIG, per germline (reference sequence). Trimming removed 1 base from V and 5 bases from J, with 11 bases in between. The CDR3 region is CAWSGDRRTEAFF. As DNA, the CDR3 is TGTGCCTGGAGTGGTGACAGAAGGACTGAAGCTTTCTTT.

The chain joins TRBV5-1 to TRBJ1-1; 12 bases match TRBD1. Losses at the gene ends were 8 bases for V and 1 base for J; bases not matched to a gene: 9. Looked up from germline, CDR1 is SGHRS and CDR2 is YFSETQ. The CDR3 sequence is 16 residues long. CDR3 amino acids: CASTNRDRGRNTEAFF. The DNA of the CDR3 is TGCGCCAGTACGAACCGGGACAGGGGGCGGAACACTGAAGCTTTCTTT.

The rearrangement links TRBV2 to TRBJ1-2; 8 nucleotides agree with TRBD1. Germline V gene data show CDR1 as SNHLY and CDR2 as FYNNEI. The V segment lost 7 bases and the J segment 5 bases; nucleotides outside the gene matches: 12. The CDR3 loop spans 15 amino acids. This CDR3 reads CASKIRQGAQYGYTF. The CDR3 bases are TGTGCCAGCAAAATACGTCAGGGGGCGCAATATGGCTACACCTTC.

This clone showed up just a few times. The chain is built from TRBV19 and TRBJ1-2, with 7 bases matching TRBD1. The CDR3 covers 13 residues. V was clipped by 6 bases and J by 3 bases; unmatched bases: 4. Germline loops: CDR1 LNHDA, CDR2 SQIVND (reference sequence). The CDR3 reads CASRKQGHYGYTF. CDR3 bases: TGTGCCAGTAGGAAACAGGGGCACTATGGCTACACCTTC.